This T cell receptor beta chain comes out of a study of high-grade serous ovarian cancer treatment subgroups. Looking at the study overall: On average, approximately 15,000 reads and under 9,000 unique TCR beta rearrangements were obtained per sample.

The CDR3 totals 17 residues. Per the germline V gene, CDR1 is SEHNR and CDR2 is FQNEAQ (reference sequence). The V gene end was trimmed by 2 bases and the J gene end by 2 bases; junction bases not matched to a gene: 7. Tumor samples were obtained before definitive surgery or chemotherapy. Using immunoSEQ multiplex PCR, the repertoire was profiled, and TCRdb retains in-frame clones only, with some absent. This sample carries approximately 36,000 clones, around three quarters of them seen once, and the ten largest clones take roughly 3%. This chain uses TRBV7-9 with TRBJ1-3; 9 bases match TRBD1. Sequenced sample: tumor tissue. The sequence was obtained from a human donor with high-grade serous ovarian cancer. CDR3 DNA: TGTGCCAGCAGCTTAAGGGGACAGGGTGGTACTGGAAACACCATATATTTT. Translating it yields CASSLRGQGGTGNTIYF.